Listed here are 5 T cell receptor beta chains from one sample, sequenced in a study of blood T cell repertoires in COVID-19. Clones were read by immunoSEQ multiplex PCR, and TCRdb kept only the in-frame ones, dropping some. There are hundreds of thousands of clones in the sample; around nine tenths occur only once, and roughly 7.3% lies in the top ten. The sequenced sample consisted of peripheral blood. The receptors shown here come from a woman in her fifties or sixties with COVID-19, enrolled during active disease.

The CDR3 coding sequence is TGTGCCAGCAGTGAAAGTACCCAGGCCGATGAAAAACTGTTTTTT. Protein product: CASSESTQADEKLFF. The chain recombines TRBV2 with TRBJ1-4; D remains unclear. Germline lookup yields CDR1 SNHLY and CDR2 FYNNEI. V gave up 2 bases and J gave up 6 bases, with 13 bases separating them. The CDR3 extends over 15 amino acids. Full variable domain (remainder filled in from reference TRBV2 and TRBJ1-4): EPEVTQTPSHQVTQMGQEVILRCVPISNHLYFYWYRQILGQKVEFLVSFYNNEISEKSEIFDDQFSVERPDGSNFTLKIRSTKLEDSAMYFCASSESTQADEKLFFGSGTQLSVL.

The gene calls are TRBV5-1 and TRBJ2-1; 7 bases align to TRBD1. Germline V gene lookup returns CDR1 SGHRS and CDR2 YFSETQ. The CDR3 loop spans 15 amino acids. V was pared by 3 bases and J by 4 bases, with 7 bases of the junction left unmatched. In nucleotides, the CDR3 is TGCGCCAGCAGCTACACAGGGGCCCCTTACAATGAGCAGTTCTTC. Translation: CASSYTGAPYNEQFF.

J is TRBJ2-5 and V is TRBV7-8; 9 positions agree with TRBD1. This CDR3 contains 15 residues. Germline-derived CDR1 and CDR2 are SGHVS and FQNEAQ. The junction had 9 bases not matched to a gene; V was cut back by 5 bases and J by 5 bases. CDR3 residues: CASSRTTGGRETQYF. CDR3 sequence (DNA): TGTGCCAGCAGCCGAACAACAGGGGGCCGGGAGACCCAGTACTTC.

Comments on this clone: Its ends do not fully match the called genes, so a read error is possible. V usage is TRBV6-5 and J usage is TRBJ1-5; D possibly corresponds to TRBD1 (6 bases). CDR1 is MNHEY and CDR2 is SVGAGI in the germline V gene. There are 14 residues in the CDR3. The CDR3 here is CASSDSYRDQPQHF. CDR3 nucleotides: TGTGCCAGCAGTGACTCCTACAGGGATCAGCCCCAGCATTTT.

CDR3 DNA: TGTGCCAGCAGCTCGGACAGGGGACATGAGCAGTTCTTC. It is translated as CASSSDRGHEQFF. The chain uses TRBV9 and TRBJ2-1, with 9 bases fitting TRBD1. There are 13 residues in the CDR3. With 4 bases clipped from V and 8 bases from J, the junction kept 4 bases outside the gene matches. Germline lookup yields CDR1 SGDLS and CDR2 YYNGEE. The variable domain in full, completed from reference TRBV9 and TRBJ2-1, reads DSGVTQTPKHLITATGQRVTLRCSPRSGDLSVYWYQQSLDQGLQFLIQYYNGEERAKGNILERFSAQQFPDLHSELNLSSLELGDSALYFCASSSDRGHEQFFGPGTRLTVL.